These T cell receptor beta chains were read from a single sample in a study of T cell changes during pregnancy in multiple sclerosis. Sequencing was performed with immunoSEQ multiplex PCR; in TCRdb, only in-frame clones are kept and a portion is missing. This sample has around 69,000 clones, with more than 75% found just once. The sample in question was peripheral blood, obtained in the third trimester of pregnancy. These receptors were obtained from a female donor with multiple sclerosis, enrolled in a pregnancy study. The CDR3 runs from the conserved cysteine through the conserved F or W. The order of the fields is J gene, D gene, V gene, clone size, CDR3 DNA, CDR3 protein. A D gene is named only where the DNA matches it firmly. For some rows the clone size is stated as once, few or many, or as a class when expanded; others skip it.

J gene: TRBJ1-6
D gene: NA
V gene: TRBV7-8
clone size: NA
CDR3 DNA: TGTGCCAGCAGTCCCGGTTCACCCCTCCACTTT
CDR3 protein: CASSPGSPLHF

J gene: TRBJ2-2
D gene: NA
V gene: TRBV9
clone size: NA
CDR3 DNA: TGTGCCAGCAGCGTACGAGCTGACACCGGGGAGCTGTTTTTT
CDR3 protein: CASSVRADTGELFF

J gene: TRBJ2-5
D gene: NA
V gene: TRBV15
clone size: NA
CDR3 DNA: TGTGCCACCAGCAGAGACCGTCCGATAGGCTCCTTGGGGACTCAAGAGACCCAGTACTTC
CDR3 protein: CATSRDRPIGSLGTQETQYF

J gene: TRBJ2-5
D gene: TRBD1
V gene: TRBV5-1
clone size: NA
CDR3 DNA: TGCGCCAGCAGCCCAAGGACAGGGTTTGAGACCCAGTACTTC
CDR3 protein: CASSPRTGFETQYF

J gene: TRBJ1-2
D gene: NA
V gene: TRBV27
clone size: NA
CDR3 DNA: TGTGCCAGCAGCACAGGTTCTAACTATGGCTACACCTTC
CDR3 protein: CASSTGSNYGYTF

J gene: TRBJ2-3
D gene: TRBD2
V gene: TRBV27
clone size: NA
CDR3 DNA: TGTGCCAGCAGCGATACGGGACTAGCGGACACAGATACGCAGTATTTT
CDR3 protein: CASSDTGLADTDTQYF

J gene: TRBJ2-5
D gene: NA
V gene: TRBV2
clone size: NA
CDR3 DNA: TGTGCCAGCAGTACCAGGGTTACGGCCCAGTACTTC
CDR3 protein: CASSTRVTAQYF

J gene: TRBJ2-7
D gene: NA
V gene: TRBV18
clone size: NA
CDR3 DNA: TGTGCCAGCTCAAACCCTCCCGGGGGTGCCGACGAGCAGTACTTC
CDR3 protein: CASSNPPGGADEQYF

J gene: TRBJ2-1
D gene: NA
V gene: TRBV7-9
clone size: few
CDR3 DNA: TGTGCCAGCAGCTTAGATAGCTCCTACAATGAGCAGTTCTTC
CDR3 protein: CASSLDSSYNEQFF

J gene: TRBJ1-6
D gene: NA
V gene: TRBV30
clone size: once
CDR3 DNA: TGTGCCTGGAGTGTATCAGGTCGGTATTCACCCCTCCACTTT
CDR3 protein: CAWSVSGRYSPLHF

J gene: TRBJ1-6
D gene: NA
V gene: TRBV5-5
clone size: NA
CDR3 DNA: TGTGCCAGCAGCCTACTCCATAATTCACCCCTCCACTTT
CDR3 protein: CASSLLHNSPLHF

J gene: TRBJ1-2
D gene: NA
V gene: TRBV5-5
clone size: NA
CDR3 DNA: TGTGCCCTCAGGGGCAACTATGGCTACACCTTC
CDR3 protein: CALRGNYGYTF

J gene: TRBJ1-6
D gene: TRBD1
V gene: TRBV5-1
clone size: once
CDR3 DNA: TGCGCCAGCAGCTTGGAAGATCGACAGGGGGCTCTGCGCTCACCCCTCCACTTT
CDR3 protein: CASSLEDRQGALRSPLHF

J gene: TRBJ2-1
D gene: NA
V gene: TRBV5-1
clone size: NA
CDR3 DNA: TGCGCCAGCAGCTTGGGGGGGGTTAGCTCCTACAATGAGCAGTTCTTC
CDR3 protein: CASSLGGVSSYNEQFF

J gene: TRBJ1-6
D gene: TRBD1
V gene: TRBV30
clone size: NA
CDR3 DNA: TGTGCCTGGACTAAAAGACAGGGTAATTCACCCCTCCACTTT
CDR3 protein: CAWTKRQGNSPLHF

J gene: TRBJ1-3
D gene: TRBD1
V gene: TRBV10-3
clone size: NA
CDR3 DNA: TGTGCCATCAGCGAACCGGGACAGGGTCGAGCTGGAAACACCATATATTTT
CDR3 protein: CAISEPGQGRAGNTIYF

J gene: TRBJ2-1
D gene: TRBD2
V gene: TRBV10-3
clone size: once
CDR3 DNA: TGTGCCATCAGTGAAGCCCCAGCGGGGGGGCAGAATGAGCAGTTCTTC
CDR3 protein: CAISEAPAGGQNEQFF

J gene: TRBJ1-1
D gene: NA
V gene: TRBV18
clone size: NA
CDR3 DNA: TGTGCCAGCTCACCAAAAACGGGTCTAAGGGGTACTGAAGCTTTCTTT
CDR3 protein: CASSPKTGLRGTEAFF

J gene: TRBJ1-1
D gene: TRBD1
V gene: TRBV2
clone size: NA
CDR3 DNA: TGTGCCAGCAAGACCGACAGGGCCACTGAAGCTTTCTTT
CDR3 protein: CASKTDRATEAFF

J gene: TRBJ1-1
D gene: TRBD1
V gene: TRBV5-6
clone size: NA
CDR3 DNA: TGTGCCAGCAGCGAGGGACAGCGGAACACTGAAGCTTTCTTT
CDR3 protein: CASSEGQRNTEAFF

J gene: TRBJ2-7
D gene: TRBD1
V gene: TRBV5-1
clone size: NA
CDR3 DNA: TGCGCCAGCAAACGTTGGACGCAGGGGGTCGGCTCCTACGAGCAGTACTTC
CDR3 protein: CASKRWTQGVGSYEQYF

J gene: TRBJ1-4
D gene: NA
V gene: TRBV7-2
clone size: NA
CDR3 DNA: TGTGCCAGCAGCGAGGCCGGGTCAGTCACGGGAAAACTGTTTTTT
CDR3 protein: CASSEAGSVTGKLFF

J gene: TRBJ2-5
D gene: TRBD2
V gene: TRBV4-2
clone size: NA
CDR3 DNA: TGTGCCAGCAGCCAAGGGGGTAGCGGGGTCGAGACCCAGTACTTC
CDR3 protein: CASSQGGSGVETQYF

J gene: TRBJ2-3
D gene: TRBD2
V gene: TRBV5-1
clone size: NA
CDR3 DNA: TGCGCCAGCAGCTTGGAAGCAGCGGGGGGGAGCACAGATACGCAGTATTTT
CDR3 protein: CASSLEAAGGSTDTQYF

J gene: TRBJ1-2
D gene: NA
V gene: TRBV7-2
clone size: NA
CDR3 DNA: TGTGCCAGCAGCTCCCAGGGGCCCAAGTATGGCTACACCTTC
CDR3 protein: CASSSQGPKYGYTF

J gene: TRBJ1-4
D gene: NA
V gene: TRBV5-1
clone size: NA
CDR3 DNA: TGCGCCAGCAGCCCCTCGGTCGATGAAAAACTGTTTTTT
CDR3 protein: CASSPSVDEKLFF

J gene: TRBJ2-3
D gene: NA
V gene: TRBV4-1
clone size: NA
CDR3 DNA: TGCGCCAGCAGCCAACCCAGGAGGAGCGGGCGGACAGATACGCAGTATTTT
CDR3 protein: CASSQPRRSGRTDTQYF

J gene: TRBJ2-3
D gene: TRBD2
V gene: TRBV30
clone size: NA
CDR3 DNA: TGTGCCTGGAACCCAGCGGGGGCCCACACAGATACGCAGTATTTT
CDR3 protein: CAWNPAGAHTDTQYF

J gene: TRBJ2-1
D gene: NA
V gene: TRBV27
clone size: NA
CDR3 DNA: TGTGCCAGCAGGCTGGGAGCGGTAGCTTACAATGAGCAGTTCTTC
CDR3 protein: CASRLGAVAYNEQFF

J gene: TRBJ2-1
D gene: NA
V gene: TRBV15
clone size: NA
CDR3 DNA: TGTGCCACCAGGGTCGGGGTACTAGGAGGCGGTGAGCAGTTCTTC
CDR3 protein: CATRVGVLGGGEQFF

J gene: TRBJ1-2
D gene: NA
V gene: TRBV27
clone size: NA
CDR3 DNA: TGTGCCAGCAGTCTAGGTCAGAGCTATGGCTACACCTTC
CDR3 protein: CASSLGQSYGYTF

J gene: TRBJ1-2
D gene: TRBD1
V gene: TRBV18
clone size: few
CDR3 DNA: TGTGCCAGCTCACGATCGGGACAGGGAGCTAATGGCTACACCTTC
CDR3 protein: CASSRSGQGANGYTF

J gene: TRBJ1-4
D gene: NA
V gene: TRBV29-1
clone size: NA
CDR3 DNA: TGCAGCGTTGAAGATCTGTGGAGTGAAAAACTGTTTTTT
CDR3 protein: CSVEDLWSEKLFF

J gene: TRBJ1-2
D gene: NA
V gene: TRBV28
clone size: NA
CDR3 DNA: TGTGCCAGCAGACCCCCGGGAGGAAGCTATGGCTACACCTTC
CDR3 protein: CASRPPGGSYGYTF

J gene: TRBJ1-1
D gene: TRBD1
V gene: TRBV9
clone size: NA
CDR3 DNA: TGTGCCAGCAGCGCCCAGGGGGCAACAGGGAACACTGAAGCTTTCTTT
CDR3 protein: CASSAQGATGNTEAFF

J gene: TRBJ2-7
D gene: TRBD1
V gene: TRBV28
clone size: NA
CDR3 DNA: TGTGCCAGCAGCCAAGGGGGCCCCTACGAGCAGTACTTC
CDR3 protein: CASSQGGPYEQYF

J gene: TRBJ2-3
D gene: NA
V gene: TRBV15
clone size: NA
CDR3 DNA: TGTGCCACCAGCAGAGATCCTAGCGGCACAGATACGCAGTATTTT
CDR3 protein: CATSRDPSGTDTQYF

J gene: TRBJ1-6
D gene: NA
V gene: TRBV9
clone size: once
CDR3 DNA: TGTGCCAGCACCCGCGGTGGGGGGAGCTCCTATAATTCACCCCTCCACTTT
CDR3 protein: CASTRGGGSSYNSPLHF

J gene: TRBJ2-5
D gene: TRBD2
V gene: TRBV5-4
clone size: NA
CDR3 DNA: TGTGCCAGCAGCCCAGCGGGGGGCACCCAAGAGACCCAGTACTTC
CDR3 protein: CASSPAGGTQETQYF

J gene: TRBJ2-5
D gene: TRBD2
V gene: TRBV11-2
clone size: once
CDR3 DNA: TGTGCCAGCAGCTTGGTCGGACTAGCGGGGGGGAAATACGGGACCCAGTACTTC
CDR3 protein: CASSLVGLAGGKYGTQYF

J gene: TRBJ1-2
D gene: NA
V gene: TRBV19
clone size: NA
CDR3 DNA: TGTGCCAGTAGTATGGCAGGGGCATATGGCTACACCTTC
CDR3 protein: CASSMAGAYGYTF

J gene: TRBJ1-5
D gene: TRBD1
V gene: TRBV7-6
clone size: NA
CDR3 DNA: TGTGCCAGCAGCCCTGGACAGGGGCTCAATCAGCCCCAGCATTTT
CDR3 protein: CASSPGQGLNQPQHF

J gene: TRBJ2-7
D gene: TRBD2
V gene: TRBV7-3
clone size: NA
CDR3 DNA: TGTGCCAGCAGCAGTAGCGGGGGAAACCCCGAGCAGTACTTC
CDR3 protein: CASSSSGGNPEQYF

J gene: TRBJ1-1
D gene: TRBD1
V gene: TRBV28
clone size: once
CDR3 DNA: TGTGCCAGCAGTCACCGGGACAGGAGCTGGGCTTTCTTT
CDR3 protein: CASSHRDRSWAFF

J gene: TRBJ1-1
D gene: NA
V gene: TRBV12-5
clone size: NA
CDR3 DNA: TGTGCTAGTGGTTTGATATGGGCCGGGACTTTAACTGAAGCTTTCTTT
CDR3 protein: CASGLIWAGTLTEAFF